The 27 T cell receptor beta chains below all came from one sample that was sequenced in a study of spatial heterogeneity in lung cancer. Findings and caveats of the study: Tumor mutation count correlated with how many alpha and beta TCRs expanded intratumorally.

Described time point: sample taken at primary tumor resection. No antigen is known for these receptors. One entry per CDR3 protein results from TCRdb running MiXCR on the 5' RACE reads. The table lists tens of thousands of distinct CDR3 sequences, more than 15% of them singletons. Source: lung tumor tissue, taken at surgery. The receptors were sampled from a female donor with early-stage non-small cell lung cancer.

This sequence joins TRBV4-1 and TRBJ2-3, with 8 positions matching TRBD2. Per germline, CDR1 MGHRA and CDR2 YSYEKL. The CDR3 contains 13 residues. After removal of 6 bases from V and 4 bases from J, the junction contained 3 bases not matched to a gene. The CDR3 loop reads CASRAREADTQYF. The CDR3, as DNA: TGCGCCAGCAGGGCGCGGGAGGCAGATACGCAGTATTTT.

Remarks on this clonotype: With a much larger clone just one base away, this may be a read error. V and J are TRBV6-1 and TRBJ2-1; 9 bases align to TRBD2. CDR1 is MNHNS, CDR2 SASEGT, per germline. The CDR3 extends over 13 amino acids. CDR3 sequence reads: CTSVDSGRHEQFF. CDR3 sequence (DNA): TGTACCAGCGTCGATAGCGGGAGACATGAGCAGTTCTTC.

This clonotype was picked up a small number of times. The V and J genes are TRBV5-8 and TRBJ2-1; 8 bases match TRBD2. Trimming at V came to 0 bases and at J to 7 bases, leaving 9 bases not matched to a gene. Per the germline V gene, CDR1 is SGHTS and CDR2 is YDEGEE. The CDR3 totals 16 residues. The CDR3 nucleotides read TGTGCCAGCAGCTTGGGCACTAGCGGTCGCCGTAATGAGCAGTTCTTC. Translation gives CASSLGTSGRRNEQFF.

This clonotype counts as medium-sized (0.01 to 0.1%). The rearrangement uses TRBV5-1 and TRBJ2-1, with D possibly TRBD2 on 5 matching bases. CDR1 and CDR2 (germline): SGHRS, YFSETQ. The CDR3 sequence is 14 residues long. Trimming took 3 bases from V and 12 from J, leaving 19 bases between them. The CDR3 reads CASSSALTQRGQFF. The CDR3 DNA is TGCGCCAGCAGCTCCGCGCTGACCCAACGGGGGCAGTTCTTC.

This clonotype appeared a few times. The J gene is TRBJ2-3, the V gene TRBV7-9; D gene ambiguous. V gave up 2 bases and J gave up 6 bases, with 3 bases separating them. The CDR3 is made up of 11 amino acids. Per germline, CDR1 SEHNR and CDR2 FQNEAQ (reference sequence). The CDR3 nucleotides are TGTGCCAGCAGCTTACGCGATACGCAGTATTTT. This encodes CASSLRDTQYF.

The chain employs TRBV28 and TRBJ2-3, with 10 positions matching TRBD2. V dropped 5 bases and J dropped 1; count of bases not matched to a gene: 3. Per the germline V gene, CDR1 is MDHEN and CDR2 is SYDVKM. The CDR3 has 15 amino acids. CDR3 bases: TGTGCCAGCAGTGCCGGGACTAGCGGCACAGATACGCAGTATTTT. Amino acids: CASSAGTSGTDTQYF.

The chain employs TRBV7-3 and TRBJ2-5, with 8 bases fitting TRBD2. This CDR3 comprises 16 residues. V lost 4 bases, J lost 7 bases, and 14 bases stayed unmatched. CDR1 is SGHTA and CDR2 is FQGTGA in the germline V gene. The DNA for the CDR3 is TGTGCCAGCAGCTCCTTCGGGGCGGGAGGCCGGGGGACCCAGTACTTC. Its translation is CASSSFGAGGRGTQYF.

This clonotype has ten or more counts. This CDR3 is CASSLDRGSEQYF. The CDR3 bases are TGTGCCAGCAGCTTAGACAGGGGCTCCGAGCAGTACTTC. The chain uses TRBV7-2 and TRBJ2-7, with TRBD1 matching over 7 bases. The CDR3 spans 13 residues. Unmatched junction bases numbered 3, after V lost 1 base and J lost 6 bases. CDR1 and CDR2 (germline): SGHTA, FQGNSA.

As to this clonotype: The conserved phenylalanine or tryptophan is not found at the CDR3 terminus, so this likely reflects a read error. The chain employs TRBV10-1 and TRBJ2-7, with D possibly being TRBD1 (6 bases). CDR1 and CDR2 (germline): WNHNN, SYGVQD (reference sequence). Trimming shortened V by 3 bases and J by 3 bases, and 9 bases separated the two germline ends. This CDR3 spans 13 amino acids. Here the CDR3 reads CASSEYRDYEQYL. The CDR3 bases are TGCGCCAGCAGTGAATACAGGGACTACGAGCAGTACTTA.

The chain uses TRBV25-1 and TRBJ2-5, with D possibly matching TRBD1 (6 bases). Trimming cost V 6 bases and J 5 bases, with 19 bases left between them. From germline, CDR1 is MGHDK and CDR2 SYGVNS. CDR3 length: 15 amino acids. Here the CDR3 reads CASSGTKPQGETQYF. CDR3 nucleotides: TGTGCCAGCAGCGGGACGAAACCCCAGGGGGAGACCCAGTACTTC.

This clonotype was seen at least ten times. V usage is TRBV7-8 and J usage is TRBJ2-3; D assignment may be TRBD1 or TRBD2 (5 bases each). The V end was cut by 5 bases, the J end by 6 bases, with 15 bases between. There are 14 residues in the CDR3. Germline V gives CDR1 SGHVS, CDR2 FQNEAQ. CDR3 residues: CASSIRGAKDTQYF. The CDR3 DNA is TGTGCCAGCAGCATTAGAGGGGCAAAGGATACGCAGTATTTT.

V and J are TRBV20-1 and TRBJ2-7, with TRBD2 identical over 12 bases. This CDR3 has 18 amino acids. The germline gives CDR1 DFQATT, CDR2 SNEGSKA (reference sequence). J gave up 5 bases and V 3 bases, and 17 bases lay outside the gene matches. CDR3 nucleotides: TGCAGTGCTAGGGAGCCCCCAGGACTAGCGGGAAGTCTTCACGAGCAGTACTTC. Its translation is CSAREPPGLAGSLHEQYF.

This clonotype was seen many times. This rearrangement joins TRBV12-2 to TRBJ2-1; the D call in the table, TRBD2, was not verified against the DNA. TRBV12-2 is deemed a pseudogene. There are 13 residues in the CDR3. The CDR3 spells CASRLSGRRLEFF. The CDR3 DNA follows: TGTGCAAGTCGCTTATCCGGCCGGCGACTAGAGTTCTTC.

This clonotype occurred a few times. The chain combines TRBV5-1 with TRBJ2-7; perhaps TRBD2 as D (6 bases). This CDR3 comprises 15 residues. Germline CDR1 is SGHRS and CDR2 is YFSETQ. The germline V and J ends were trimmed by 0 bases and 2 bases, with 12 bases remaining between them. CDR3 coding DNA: TGCGCCAGCAGCTTGGCCTGGCGGGGCCCCTACGAGCAGTACTTC. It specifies CASSLAWRGPYEQYF.

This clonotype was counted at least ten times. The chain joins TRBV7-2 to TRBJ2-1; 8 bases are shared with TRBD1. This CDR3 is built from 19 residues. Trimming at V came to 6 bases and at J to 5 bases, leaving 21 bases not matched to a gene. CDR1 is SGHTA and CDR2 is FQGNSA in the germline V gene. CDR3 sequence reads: CASSKRPQGAHLENNEQFF. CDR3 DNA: TGTGCCAGCAGTAAACGCCCCCAGGGGGCGCATCTAGAGAACAATGAGCAGTTCTTC.

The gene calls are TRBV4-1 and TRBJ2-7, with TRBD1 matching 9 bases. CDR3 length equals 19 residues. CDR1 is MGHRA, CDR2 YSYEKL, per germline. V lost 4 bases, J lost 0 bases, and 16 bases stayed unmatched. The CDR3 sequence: CASSPRPGTGPKSSYEQYF. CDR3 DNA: TGCGCCAGCAGCCCACGTCCCGGGACAGGGCCCAAAAGCTCCTACGAGCAGTACTTC.

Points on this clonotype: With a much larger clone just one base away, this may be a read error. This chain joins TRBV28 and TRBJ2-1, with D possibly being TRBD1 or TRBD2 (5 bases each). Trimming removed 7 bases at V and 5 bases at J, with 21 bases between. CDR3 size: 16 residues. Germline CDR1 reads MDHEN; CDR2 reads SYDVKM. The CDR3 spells CASILRGRGPNNEQFF. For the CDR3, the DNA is TGTGCCAGCATCTTAAGGGGACGGGGACCTAACAATGAGCAGTTCTTC. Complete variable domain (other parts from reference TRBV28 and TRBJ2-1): DVKVTQSSRYLVKRTGEKVFLECVQDMDHENMFWYRQDPGLGLRLIYFSYDVKMKEKGDIPEGYSVSREKKERFSLILESASTNQTSMYLCASILRGRGPNNEQFFGPGTRLTVL.

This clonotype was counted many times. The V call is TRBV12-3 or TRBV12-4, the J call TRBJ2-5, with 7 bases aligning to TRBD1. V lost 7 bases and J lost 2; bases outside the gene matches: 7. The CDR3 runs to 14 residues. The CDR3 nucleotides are TGTGCCAGCAACAGACAGGGTTCTCAAGAGACCCAGTACTTC. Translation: CASNRQGSQETQYF.

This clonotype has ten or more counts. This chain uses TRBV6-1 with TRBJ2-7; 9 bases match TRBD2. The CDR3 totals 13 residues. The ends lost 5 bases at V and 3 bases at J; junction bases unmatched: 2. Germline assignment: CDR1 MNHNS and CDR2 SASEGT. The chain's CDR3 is CASSFSGGYEQYF. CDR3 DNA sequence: TGTGCCAGCAGTTTTAGCGGGGGCTACGAGCAGTACTTC.

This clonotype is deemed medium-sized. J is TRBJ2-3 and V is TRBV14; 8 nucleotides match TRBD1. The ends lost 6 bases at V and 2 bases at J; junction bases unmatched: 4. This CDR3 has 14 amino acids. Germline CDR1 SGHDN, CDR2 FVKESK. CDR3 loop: CASSRTGTTDTQYF. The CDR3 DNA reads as TGTGCCAGCAGTCGGACAGGGACCACAGATACGCAGTATTTT.

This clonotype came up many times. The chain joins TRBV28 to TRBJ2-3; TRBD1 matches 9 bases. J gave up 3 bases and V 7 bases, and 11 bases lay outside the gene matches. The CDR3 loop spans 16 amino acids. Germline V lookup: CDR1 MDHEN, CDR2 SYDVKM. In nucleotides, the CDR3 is TGTGCCAGCACCCAGGGACAGGGACGAGGAACAGATACGCAGTATTTT. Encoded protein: CASTQGQGRGTDTQYF.

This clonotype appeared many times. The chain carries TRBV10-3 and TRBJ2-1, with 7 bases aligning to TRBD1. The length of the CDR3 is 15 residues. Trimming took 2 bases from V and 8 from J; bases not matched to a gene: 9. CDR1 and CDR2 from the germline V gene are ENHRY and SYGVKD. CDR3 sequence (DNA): TGTGCCATCAGTGAGAAGCAGGGGGAAACTGATGAGCAGTTCTTC. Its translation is CAISEKQGETDEQFF.

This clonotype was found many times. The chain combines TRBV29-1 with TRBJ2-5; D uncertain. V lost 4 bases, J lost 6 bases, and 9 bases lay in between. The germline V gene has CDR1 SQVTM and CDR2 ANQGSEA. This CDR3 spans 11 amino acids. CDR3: CSVVSGQTQYF. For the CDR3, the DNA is TGCAGCGTTGTCTCTGGGCAGACCCAGTACTTC.

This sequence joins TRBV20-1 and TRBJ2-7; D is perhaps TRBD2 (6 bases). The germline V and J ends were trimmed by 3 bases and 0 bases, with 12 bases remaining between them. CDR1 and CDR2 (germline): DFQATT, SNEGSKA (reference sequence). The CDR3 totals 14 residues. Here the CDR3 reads CSASGGPDSYEQYF. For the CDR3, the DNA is TGCAGTGCTAGCGGGGGTCCGGACTCCTACGAGCAGTACTTC.

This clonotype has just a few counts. The DNA for the CDR3 is TGCGCCAGCAGCCAAGAGGTAGGCCTCCGGGCCAAAAACATTCAGTACTTC. The encoded protein is CASSQEVGLRAKNIQYF. The chain uses TRBV4-1 and TRBJ2-4; no clear D gene. CDR3 size: 17 residues. Germline-derived CDR1 and CDR2 are MGHRA and YSYEKL. Trimming cost V 0 bases and J 1 base, with 13 bases left between them.

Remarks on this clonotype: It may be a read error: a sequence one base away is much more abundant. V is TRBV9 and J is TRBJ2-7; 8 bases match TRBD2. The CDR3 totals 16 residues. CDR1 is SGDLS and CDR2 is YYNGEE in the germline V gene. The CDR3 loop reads CARSVGGSGISYEQYF. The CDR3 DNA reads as TGTGCCAGAAGCGTAGGTGGTAGCGGGATATCCTACGAGCAGTACTTC.

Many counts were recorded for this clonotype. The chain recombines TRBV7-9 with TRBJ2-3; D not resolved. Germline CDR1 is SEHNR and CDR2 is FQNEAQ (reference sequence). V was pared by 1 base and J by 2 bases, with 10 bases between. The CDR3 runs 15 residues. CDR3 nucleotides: TGTGCCAGCAGCTTAGTGGTAACGGACACAGATACGCAGTATTTT. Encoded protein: CASSLVVTDTDTQYF.